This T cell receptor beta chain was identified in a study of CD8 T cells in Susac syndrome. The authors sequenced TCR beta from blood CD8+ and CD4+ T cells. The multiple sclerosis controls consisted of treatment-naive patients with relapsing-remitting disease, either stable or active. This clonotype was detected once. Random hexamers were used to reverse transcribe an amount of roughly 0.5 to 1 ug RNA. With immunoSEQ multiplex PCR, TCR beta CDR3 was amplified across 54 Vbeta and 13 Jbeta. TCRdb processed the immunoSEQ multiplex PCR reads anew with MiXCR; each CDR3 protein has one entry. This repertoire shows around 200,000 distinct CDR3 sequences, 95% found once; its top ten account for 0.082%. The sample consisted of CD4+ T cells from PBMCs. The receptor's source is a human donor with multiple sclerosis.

The DNA of the CDR3 is TGTGCCAGCAGCTTAGAACCACTCCTTGGGGAGACCCAGTACTTC. Protein product: CASSLEPLLGETQYF. V is TRBV7-9 and J is TRBJ2-5, with D unclear. The CDR3 consists of 15 residues. The V gene's germline CDR1 is SEHNR and CDR2 FQNEAQ (reference sequence). The ends were cut back, 1 base at V and 5 bases at J, with 14 bases in the middle.